This TCR beta chain stems from a study of blood T cells in healthy people across ages. Findings of the study overall: Considered underestimates were the diversity estimates obtained from one million T cells. The donors' CMV status was not determined, possibly confounding changes in expanded clonotypes.

Note on this clonotype: Its antigen is unidentified.

Combining a sample-barcoded 5' primer with a J-beta primer mix, a second PCR ran for roughly 6 to 12 cycles. TCRdb reprocessed the 5' RACE reads via MiXCR and lists one record per CDR3 protein. The table lists about 1.1 million distinct CDR3 sequences, approximately 38% of them singletons, with over 10% in the top ten. This CDR3 region has 15 residues. Germline assignment: CDR1 SNHLY and CDR2 FYNNEI. Trimming removed 3 bases at V and 0 bases at J, with 9 bases between. The V call is TRBV2, the J call TRBJ2-4; D is unclear. This TCR derives from a man between 18 and 35 years old in good health. Source material: blood. The CDR3 sequence is CASSDGSLAKNIQYF. CDR3 sequence (DNA): TGTGCCAGCAGTGATGGCAGTTTAGCCAAAAACATTCAGTACTTC.